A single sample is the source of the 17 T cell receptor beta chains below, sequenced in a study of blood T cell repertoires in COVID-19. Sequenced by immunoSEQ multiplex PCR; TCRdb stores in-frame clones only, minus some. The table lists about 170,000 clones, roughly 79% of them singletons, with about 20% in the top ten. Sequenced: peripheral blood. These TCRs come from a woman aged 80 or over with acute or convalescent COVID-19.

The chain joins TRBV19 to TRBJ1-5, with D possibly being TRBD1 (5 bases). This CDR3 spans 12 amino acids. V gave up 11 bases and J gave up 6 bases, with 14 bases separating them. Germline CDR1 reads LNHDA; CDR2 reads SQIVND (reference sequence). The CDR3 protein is CASTGGSQPQHF. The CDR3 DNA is TGTGCCTCCACCGGGGGGAGTCAGCCCCAGCATTTT.

In nucleotides, the CDR3 is TGCGCCAGCAGCGTTAGCGGGAGGGCCCTAAGCTCCTACAATGAGCAGTTCTTC. Protein: CASSVSGRALSSYNEQFF. V usage is TRBV5-1 and J usage is TRBJ2-1, with 11 nucleotides matching TRBD2. With V trimmed by 4 bases and J by 0 bases, 9 bases remained unmatched. The CDR3 sequence is 18 residues long. The V gene's germline CDR1 is SGHRS and CDR2 YFSETQ.

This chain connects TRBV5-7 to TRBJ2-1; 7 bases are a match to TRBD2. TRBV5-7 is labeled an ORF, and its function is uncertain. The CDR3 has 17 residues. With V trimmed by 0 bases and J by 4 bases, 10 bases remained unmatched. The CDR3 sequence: CASSLGGSNSYYNEQFF. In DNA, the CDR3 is TGTGCCAGCAGCTTGGGCGGGAGTAACTCCTATTACAATGAGCAGTTCTTC.

The CDR3 nucleotides read TGTGCCATCAGTGATGGGACTAGCGCGCCGGGGACCCAGTACTTC. The encoded protein is CAISDGTSAPGTQYF. J is TRBJ2-5 and V is TRBV10-3; 10 bases are shared with TRBD2. Germline assignment: CDR1 ENHRY and CDR2 SYGVKD. This CDR3 has 15 amino acids. The junction had 8 bases not matched to a gene; V was cut back by 3 bases and J by 7 bases.

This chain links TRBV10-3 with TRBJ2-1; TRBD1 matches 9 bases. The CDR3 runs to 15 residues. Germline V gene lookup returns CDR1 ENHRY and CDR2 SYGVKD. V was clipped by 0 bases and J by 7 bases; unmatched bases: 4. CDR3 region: CAISESWTGDNEQFF. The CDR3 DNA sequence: TGTGCCATCAGTGAGTCTTGGACAGGGGATAATGAGCAGTTCTTC.

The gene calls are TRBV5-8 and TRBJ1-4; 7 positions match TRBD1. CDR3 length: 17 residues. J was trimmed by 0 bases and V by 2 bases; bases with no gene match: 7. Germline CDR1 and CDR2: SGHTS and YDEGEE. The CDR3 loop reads CASSLTGERSTNEKLFF. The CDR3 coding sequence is TGTGCCAGCAGCTTAACAGGGGAAAGGTCAACTAATGAAAAACTGTTTTTT.

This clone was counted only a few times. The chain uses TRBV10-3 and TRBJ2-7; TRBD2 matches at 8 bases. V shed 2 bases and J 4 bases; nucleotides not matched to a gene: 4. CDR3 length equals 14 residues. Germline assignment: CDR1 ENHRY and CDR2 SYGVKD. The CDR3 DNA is TGTGCCATCAGTGAGCCCGGGAGGGAGTACGAGCAGTACTTC. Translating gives CAISEPGREYEQYF.

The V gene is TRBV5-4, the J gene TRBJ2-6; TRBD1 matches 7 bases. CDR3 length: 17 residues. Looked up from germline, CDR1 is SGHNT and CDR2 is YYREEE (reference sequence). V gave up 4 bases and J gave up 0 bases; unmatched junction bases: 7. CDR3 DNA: TGTGCCAGCAGCCACGGACAGGAGACCTCTGGGGCCAACGTCCTGACTTTC. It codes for CASSHGQETSGANVLTF.

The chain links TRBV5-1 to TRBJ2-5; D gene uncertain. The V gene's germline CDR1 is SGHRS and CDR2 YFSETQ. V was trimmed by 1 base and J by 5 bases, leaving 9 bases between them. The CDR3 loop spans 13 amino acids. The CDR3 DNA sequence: TGCGCCAGCAGCTTGAACTATGGGGAGACCCAGTACTTC. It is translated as CASSLNYGETQYF.

This CDR3 is CASSTRQGGYGYTF. The CDR3 nucleotides read TGTGCCAGCAGCACTCGACAGGGAGGCTATGGCTACACCTTC. The V and J genes are TRBV5-5 and TRBJ1-2, with 7 positions matching TRBD1. Trimming removed 4 bases from V and 4 bases from J; junction bases left unmatched: 7. The CDR3 is 14 residues long. The germline CDR1 and CDR2 sequences are SGHKS and YYEKEE (reference sequence).

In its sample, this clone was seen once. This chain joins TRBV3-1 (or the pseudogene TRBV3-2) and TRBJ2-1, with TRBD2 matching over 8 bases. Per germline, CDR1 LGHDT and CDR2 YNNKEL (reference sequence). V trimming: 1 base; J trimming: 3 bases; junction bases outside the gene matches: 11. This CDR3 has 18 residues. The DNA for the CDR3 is TGTGCCAGCAGCCAAGGCCCCGGGACTAGGGGAAACTACAATGAGCAGTTCTTC. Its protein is CASSQGPGTRGNYNEQFF.

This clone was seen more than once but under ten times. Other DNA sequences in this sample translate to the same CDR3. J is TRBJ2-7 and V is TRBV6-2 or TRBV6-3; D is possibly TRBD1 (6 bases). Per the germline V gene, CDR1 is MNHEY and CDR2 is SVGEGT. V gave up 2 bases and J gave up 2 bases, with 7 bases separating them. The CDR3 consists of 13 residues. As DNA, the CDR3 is TGTGCCAGCAGTTACCCAGGGGCCTACGAGCAGTACTTC. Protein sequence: CASSYPGAYEQYF.

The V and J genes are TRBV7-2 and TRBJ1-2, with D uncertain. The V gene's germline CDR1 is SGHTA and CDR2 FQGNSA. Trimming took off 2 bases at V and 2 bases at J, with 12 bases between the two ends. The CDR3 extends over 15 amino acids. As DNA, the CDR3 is TGTGCCAGCAGCTTAATGGCGGGAGGAAACTATGGCTACACCTTC. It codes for CASSLMAGGNYGYTF.

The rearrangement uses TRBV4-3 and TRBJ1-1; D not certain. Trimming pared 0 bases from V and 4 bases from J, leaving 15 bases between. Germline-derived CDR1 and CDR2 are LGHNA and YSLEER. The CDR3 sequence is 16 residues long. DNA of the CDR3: TGCGCCAGCAGCCAAGATCTATTTAAGCCAAGCACTGAAGCTTTCTTT. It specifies CASSQDLFKPSTEAFF.

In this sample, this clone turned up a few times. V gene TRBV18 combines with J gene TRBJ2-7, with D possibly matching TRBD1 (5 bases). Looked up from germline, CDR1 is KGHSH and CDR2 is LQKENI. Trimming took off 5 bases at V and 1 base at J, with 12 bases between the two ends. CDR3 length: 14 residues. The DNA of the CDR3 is TGTGCCAGCTCAACCGCCGGACAATCCTACGAGCAGTACTTC. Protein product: CASSTAGQSYEQYF.

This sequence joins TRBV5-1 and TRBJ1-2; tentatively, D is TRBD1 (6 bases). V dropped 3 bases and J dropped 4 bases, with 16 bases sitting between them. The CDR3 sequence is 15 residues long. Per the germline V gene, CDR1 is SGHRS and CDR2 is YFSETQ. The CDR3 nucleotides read TGCGCCAGCAGCTCGGGCACAGGGTCCGTCTATGGCTACACCTTC. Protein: CASSSGTGSVYGYTF.

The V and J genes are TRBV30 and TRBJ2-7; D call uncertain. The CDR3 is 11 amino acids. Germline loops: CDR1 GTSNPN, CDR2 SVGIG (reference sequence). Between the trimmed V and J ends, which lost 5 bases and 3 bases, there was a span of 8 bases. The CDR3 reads CAWGYIYEQYF. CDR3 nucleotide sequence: TGTGCCTGGGGGTATATCTACGAGCAGTACTTC. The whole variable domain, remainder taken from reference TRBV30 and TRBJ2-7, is SQTIHQWPATLVQPVGSPLSLECTVEGTSNPNLYWYRQAAGRGLQLLFYSVGIGQISSEVPQNLSASRPQDRQFILSSKKLLLSDSGFYLCAWGYIYEQYFGPGTRLTVT.